This T cell receptor (beta chain) was documented in a study of radiotherapy plus CTLA-4 blockade in lung cancer. The study's findings and limits: Once radiotherapy plus ipilimumab had been given, TCR clones derived from tumor expanded in blood.

The CDR3 totals 15 residues. Trimming removed 0 bases at V and 8 bases at J, with 16 bases between. Germline lookup yields CDR1 MNHEY and CDR2 SVGAGI. Comment on this clone: The antigen is undetermined.

Assay used: immunoSEQ multiplex PCR; TCRdb lists only in-frame clones, some missing. The data contain some 64,000 clones, approximately 79% of them seen just once; the ten biggest clones take up more than 15%. This TCR was recovered from a human donor with non-small cell lung cancer whose response to radiotherapy plus ipilimumab could not be evaluated. Some clones in this sample may be carry-over from other donors' samples. This sample comprised peripheral blood, obtained from a patient treated with radiotherapy plus ipilimumab. V and J are TRBV6-5 and TRBJ1-1; tentative D call: TRBD1 (5 bases). The CDR3 DNA reads TGTGCCAGCAGTTACTCGAATCCGGGGGTGGCGGAAGCTTTCTTT. Amino acid sequence: CASSYSNPGVAEAFF.